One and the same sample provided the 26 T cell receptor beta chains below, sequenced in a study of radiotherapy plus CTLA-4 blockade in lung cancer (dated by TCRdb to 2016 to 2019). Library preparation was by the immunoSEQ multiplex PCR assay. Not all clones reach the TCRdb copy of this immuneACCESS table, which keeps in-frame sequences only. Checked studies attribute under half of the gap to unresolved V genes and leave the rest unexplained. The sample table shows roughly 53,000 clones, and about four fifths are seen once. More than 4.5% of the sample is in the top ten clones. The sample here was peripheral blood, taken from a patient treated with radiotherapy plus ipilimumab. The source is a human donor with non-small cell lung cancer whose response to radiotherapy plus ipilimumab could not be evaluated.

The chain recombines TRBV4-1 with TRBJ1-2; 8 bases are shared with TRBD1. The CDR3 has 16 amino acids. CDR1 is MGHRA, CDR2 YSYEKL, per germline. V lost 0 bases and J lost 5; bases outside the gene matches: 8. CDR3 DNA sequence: TGCGCCAGCAGCCAAGATCCGACAGGGGCCAATTATGGCTACACCTTC. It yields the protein CASSQDPTGANYGYTF.

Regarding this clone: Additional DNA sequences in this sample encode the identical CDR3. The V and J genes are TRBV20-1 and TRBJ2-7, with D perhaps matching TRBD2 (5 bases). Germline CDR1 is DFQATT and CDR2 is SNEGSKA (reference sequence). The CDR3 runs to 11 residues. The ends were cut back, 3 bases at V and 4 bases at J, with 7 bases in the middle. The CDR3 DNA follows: TGCAGTGCTAGGGACTCGTACGAGCAGTACTTC. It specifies CSARDSYEQYF.

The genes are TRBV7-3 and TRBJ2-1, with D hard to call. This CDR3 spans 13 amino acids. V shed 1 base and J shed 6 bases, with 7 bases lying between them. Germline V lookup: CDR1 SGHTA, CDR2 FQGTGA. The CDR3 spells CASSLNRGNEQFF. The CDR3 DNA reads TGTGCCAGCAGCTTAAATAGAGGCAATGAGCAGTTCTTC.

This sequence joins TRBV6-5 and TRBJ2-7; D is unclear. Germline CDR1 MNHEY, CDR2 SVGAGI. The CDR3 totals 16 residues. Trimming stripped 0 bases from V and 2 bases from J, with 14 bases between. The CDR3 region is CASSYSSPSGPYEQYF. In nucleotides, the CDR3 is TGTGCCAGCAGTTACTCGTCCCCCTCTGGGCCCTACGAGCAGTACTTC.

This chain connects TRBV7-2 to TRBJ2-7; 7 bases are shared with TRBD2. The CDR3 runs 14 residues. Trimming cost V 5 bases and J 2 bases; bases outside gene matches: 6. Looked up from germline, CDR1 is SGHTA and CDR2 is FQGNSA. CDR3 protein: CASSPSSGPYEQYF. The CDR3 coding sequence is TGTGCCAGCAGCCCGTCTAGCGGACCCTACGAGCAGTACTTC.

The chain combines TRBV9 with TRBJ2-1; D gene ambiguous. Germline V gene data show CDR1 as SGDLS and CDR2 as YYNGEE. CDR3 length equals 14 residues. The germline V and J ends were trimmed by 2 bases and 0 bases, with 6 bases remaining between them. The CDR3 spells CASSVTSSYNEQFF. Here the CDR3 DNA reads TGTGCCAGCAGCGTCACAAGCTCCTACAATGAGCAGTTCTTC.

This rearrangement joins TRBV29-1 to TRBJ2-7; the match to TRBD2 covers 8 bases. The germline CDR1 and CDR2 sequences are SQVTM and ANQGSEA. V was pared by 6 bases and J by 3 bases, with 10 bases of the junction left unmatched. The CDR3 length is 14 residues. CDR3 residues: CSVTGPGGDYEQYF. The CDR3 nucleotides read TGCAGCGTAACGGGCCCCGGGGGGGACTACGAGCAGTACTTC.

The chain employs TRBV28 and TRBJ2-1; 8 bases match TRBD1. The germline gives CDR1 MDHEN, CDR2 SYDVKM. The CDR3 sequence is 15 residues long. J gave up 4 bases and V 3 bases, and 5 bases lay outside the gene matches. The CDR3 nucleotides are TGTGCCAGCAGTTTTCGGCAGGGGGCATACAATGAGCAGTTCTTC. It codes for CASSFRQGAYNEQFF.

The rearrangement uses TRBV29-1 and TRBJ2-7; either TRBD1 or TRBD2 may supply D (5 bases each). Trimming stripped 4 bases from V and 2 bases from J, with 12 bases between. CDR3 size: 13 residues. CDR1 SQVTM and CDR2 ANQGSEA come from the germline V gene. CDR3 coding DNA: TGCAGCGTTGGAGAGGGGAGCCCCTACGAGCAGTACTTC. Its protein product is CSVGEGSPYEQYF.

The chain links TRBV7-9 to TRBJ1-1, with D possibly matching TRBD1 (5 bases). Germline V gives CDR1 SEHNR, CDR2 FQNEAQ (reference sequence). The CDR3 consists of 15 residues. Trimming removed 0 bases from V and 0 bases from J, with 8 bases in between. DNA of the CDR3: TGTGCCAGCAGCTTAGCGAAGGGGTTGAACACTGAAGCTTTCTTT. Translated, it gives CASSLAKGLNTEAFF.

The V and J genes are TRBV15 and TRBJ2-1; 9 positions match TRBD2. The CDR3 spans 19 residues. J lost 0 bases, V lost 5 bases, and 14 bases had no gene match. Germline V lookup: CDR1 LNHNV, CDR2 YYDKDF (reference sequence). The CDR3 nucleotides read TGTGCCACCAGCGACACTATATACCAGACTAGCGGCTCCTACAATGAGCAGTTCTTC. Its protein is CATSDTIYQTSGSYNEQFF.

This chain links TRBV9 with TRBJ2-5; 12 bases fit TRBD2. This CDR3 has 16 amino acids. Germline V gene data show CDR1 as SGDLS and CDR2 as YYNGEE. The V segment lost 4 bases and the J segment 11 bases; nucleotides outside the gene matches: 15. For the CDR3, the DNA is TGTGCCAGCAGCCCCGCCCCGACTAGCGGGAGTAGTGAGCAGTACTTC. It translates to CASSPAPTSGSSEQYF.

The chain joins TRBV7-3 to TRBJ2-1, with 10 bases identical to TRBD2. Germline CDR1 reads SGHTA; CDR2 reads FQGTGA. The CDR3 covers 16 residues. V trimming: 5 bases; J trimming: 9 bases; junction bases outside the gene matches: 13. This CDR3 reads CASSPGAGGPLFEQFF. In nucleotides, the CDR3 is TGTGCCAGCAGCCCCGGAGCGGGAGGGCCCCTGTTTGAGCAGTTCTTC.

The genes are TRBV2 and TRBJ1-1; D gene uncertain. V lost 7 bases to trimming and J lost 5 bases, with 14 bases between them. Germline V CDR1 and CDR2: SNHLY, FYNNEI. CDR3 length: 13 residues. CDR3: CASTELGRTEAFF. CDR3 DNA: TGTGCCAGCACCGAACTAGGGCGGACTGAAGCTTTCTTT.

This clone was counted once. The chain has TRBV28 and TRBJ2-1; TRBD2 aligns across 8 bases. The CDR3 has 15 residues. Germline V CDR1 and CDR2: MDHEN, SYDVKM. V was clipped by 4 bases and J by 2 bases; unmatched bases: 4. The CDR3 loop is CASSSREVAYNEQFF. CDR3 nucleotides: TGTGCCAGCAGTTCGCGGGAGGTAGCCTACAATGAGCAGTTCTTC.

The CDR3 DNA reads TGTGCCAGCAGCAGTTCACTAGCAAGCACAGATACGCAGTATTTT. Its translation: CASSSSLASTDTQYF. The chain recombines TRBV7-9 with TRBJ2-3, with D tentatively TRBD2 (6 bases). With 5 bases removed from V and 0 bases from J, the gap between germline ends came to 12 bases. CDR3 length: 15 amino acids. CDR1 is SEHNR and CDR2 is FQNEAQ in the germline V gene (reference sequence).

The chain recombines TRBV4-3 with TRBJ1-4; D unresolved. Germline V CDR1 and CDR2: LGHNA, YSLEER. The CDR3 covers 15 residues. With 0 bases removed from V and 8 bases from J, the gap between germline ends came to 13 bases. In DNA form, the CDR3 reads TGCGCCAGCAGCCAAGATCTATCACCGGTAGAAAAACTGTTTTTT. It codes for CASSQDLSPVEKLFF.

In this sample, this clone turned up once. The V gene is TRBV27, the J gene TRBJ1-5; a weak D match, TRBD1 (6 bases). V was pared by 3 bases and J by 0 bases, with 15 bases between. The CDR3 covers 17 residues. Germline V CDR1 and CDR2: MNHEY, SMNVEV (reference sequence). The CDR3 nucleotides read TGTGCCAGCAGTTTCCGGGGGGCGGGTGATAGCAATCAGCCCCAGCATTTT. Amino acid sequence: CASSFRGAGDSNQPQHF.

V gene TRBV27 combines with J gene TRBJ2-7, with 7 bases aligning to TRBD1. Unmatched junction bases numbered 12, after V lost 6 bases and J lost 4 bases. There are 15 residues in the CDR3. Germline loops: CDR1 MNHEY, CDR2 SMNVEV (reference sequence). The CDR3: CASRGSQGIVYEQYF. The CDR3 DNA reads TGTGCCAGCAGGGGGTCACAGGGGATCGTGTACGAGCAGTACTTC.

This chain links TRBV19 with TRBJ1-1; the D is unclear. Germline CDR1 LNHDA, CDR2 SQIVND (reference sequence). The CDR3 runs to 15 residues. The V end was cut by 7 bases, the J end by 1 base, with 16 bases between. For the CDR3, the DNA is TGTGCCAGTATCCCTACGTCGGGTGCGAACACTGAAGCTTTCTTT. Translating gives CASIPTSGANTEAFF.

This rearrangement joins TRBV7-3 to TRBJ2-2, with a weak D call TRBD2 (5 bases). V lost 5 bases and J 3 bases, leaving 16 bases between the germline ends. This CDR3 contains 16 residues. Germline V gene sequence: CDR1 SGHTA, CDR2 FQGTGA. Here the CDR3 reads CASSPTGYLDTGELFF. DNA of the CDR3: TGTGCCAGCAGCCCAACGGGGTACCTTGACACCGGGGAGCTGTTTTTT.

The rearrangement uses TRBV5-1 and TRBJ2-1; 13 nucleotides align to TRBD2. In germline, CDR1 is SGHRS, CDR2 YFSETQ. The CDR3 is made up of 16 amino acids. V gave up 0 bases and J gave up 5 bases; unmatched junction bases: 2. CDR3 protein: CASSLEGTSGNNEQFF. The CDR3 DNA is TGCGCCAGCAGCTTGGAGGGGACTAGCGGGAACAATGAGCAGTTCTTC.

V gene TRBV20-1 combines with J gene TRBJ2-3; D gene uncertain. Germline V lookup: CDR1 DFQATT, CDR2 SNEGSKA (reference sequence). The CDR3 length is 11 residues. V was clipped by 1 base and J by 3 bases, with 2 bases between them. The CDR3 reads CSARVTDTQYF. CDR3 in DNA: TGCAGTGCTAGAGTAACAGATACGCAGTATTTT.

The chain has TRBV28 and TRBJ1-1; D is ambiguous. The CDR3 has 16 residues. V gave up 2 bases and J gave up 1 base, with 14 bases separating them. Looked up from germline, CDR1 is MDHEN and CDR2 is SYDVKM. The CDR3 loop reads CASSLLRQATNTEAFF. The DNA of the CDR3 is TGTGCCAGCAGTTTACTCCGCCAGGCGACGAACACTGAAGCTTTCTTT. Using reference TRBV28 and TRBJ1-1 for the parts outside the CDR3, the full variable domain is DVKVTQSSRYLVKRTGEKVFLECVQDMDHENMFWYRQDPGLGLRLIYFSYDVKMKEKGDIPEGYSVSREKKERFSLILESASTNQTSMYLCASSLLRQATNTEAFFGQGTRLTVV.

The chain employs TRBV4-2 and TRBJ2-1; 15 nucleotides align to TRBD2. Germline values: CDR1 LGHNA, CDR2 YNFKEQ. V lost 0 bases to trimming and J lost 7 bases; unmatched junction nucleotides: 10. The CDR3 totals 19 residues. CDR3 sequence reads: CASSQEPGLAGGVRNEQFF. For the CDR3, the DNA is TGTGCCAGCAGCCAAGAGCCGGGACTAGCGGGAGGTGTGAGGAATGAGCAGTTCTTC.

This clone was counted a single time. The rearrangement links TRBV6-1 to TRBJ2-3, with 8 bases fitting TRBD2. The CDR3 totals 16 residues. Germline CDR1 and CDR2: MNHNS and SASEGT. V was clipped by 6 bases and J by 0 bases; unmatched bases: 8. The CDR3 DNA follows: TGTGCCAGCAGGGAACGGGGCGGGGGGAGCACAGATACGCAGTATTTT. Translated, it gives CASRERGGGSTDTQYF.